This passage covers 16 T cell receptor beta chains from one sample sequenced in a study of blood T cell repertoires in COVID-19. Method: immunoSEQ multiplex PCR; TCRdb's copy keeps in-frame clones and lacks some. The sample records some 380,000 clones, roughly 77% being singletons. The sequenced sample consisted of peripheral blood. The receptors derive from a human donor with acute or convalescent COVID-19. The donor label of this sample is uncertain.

The CDR3 loop reads CASSGWQGRSDGYTF. The CDR3 bases are TGTGCCAGCAGCGGTTGGCAGGGTAGGTCGGATGGCTACACCTTC. The chain joins TRBV2 to TRBJ1-2, with D possibly matching TRBD1 (5 bases). From germline, CDR1 is SNHLY and CDR2 FYNNEI. The CDR3 is 15 residues long. Deletions cut 6 bases from V and 6 bases from J, with 20 bases between. The full variable domain, its missing parts supplied by reference TRBV2 and TRBJ1-2, is EPEVTQTPSHQVTQMGQEVILRCVPISNHLYFYWYRQILGQKVEFLVSFYNNEISEKSEIFDDQFSVERPDGSNFTLKIRSTKLEDSAMYFCASSGWQGRSDGYTFGSGTRLTVV.

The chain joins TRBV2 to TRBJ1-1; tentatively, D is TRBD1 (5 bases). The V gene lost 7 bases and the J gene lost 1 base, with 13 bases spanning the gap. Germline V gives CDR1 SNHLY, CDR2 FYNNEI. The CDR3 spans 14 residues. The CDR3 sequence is CASKAGNQNTEAFF. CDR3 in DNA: TGTGCCAGCAAAGCAGGGAATCAGAACACTGAAGCTTTCTTT. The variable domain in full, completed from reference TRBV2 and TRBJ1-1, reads EPEVTQTPSHQVTQMGQEVILRCVPISNHLYFYWYRQILGQKVEFLVSFYNNEISEKSEIFDDQFSVERPDGSNFTLKIRSTKLEDSAMYFCASKAGNQNTEAFFGQGTRLTVV.

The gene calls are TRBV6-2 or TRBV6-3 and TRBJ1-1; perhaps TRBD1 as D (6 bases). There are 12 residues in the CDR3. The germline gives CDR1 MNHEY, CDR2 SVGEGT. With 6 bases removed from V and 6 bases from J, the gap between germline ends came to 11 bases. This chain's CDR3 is CASSRQAPEAFF. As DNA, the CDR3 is TGTGCCAGCAGCCGACAGGCCCCTGAAGCTTTCTTT.

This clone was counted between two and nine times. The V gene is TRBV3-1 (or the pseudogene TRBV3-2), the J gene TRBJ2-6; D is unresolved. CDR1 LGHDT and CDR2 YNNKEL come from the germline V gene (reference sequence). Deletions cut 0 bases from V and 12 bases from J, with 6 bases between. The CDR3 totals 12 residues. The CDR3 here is CASSQDSSVLTF. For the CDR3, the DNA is TGTGCCAGCAGCCAAGATTCGAGCGTCCTGACTTTC.

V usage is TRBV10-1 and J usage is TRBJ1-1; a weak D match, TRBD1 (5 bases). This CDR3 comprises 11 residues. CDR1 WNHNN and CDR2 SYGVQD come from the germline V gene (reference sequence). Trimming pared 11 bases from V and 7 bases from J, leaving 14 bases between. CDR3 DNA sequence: TGCGCCTCTGAGCGGGACGGTGAAGCTTTCTTT. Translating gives CASERDGEAFF.

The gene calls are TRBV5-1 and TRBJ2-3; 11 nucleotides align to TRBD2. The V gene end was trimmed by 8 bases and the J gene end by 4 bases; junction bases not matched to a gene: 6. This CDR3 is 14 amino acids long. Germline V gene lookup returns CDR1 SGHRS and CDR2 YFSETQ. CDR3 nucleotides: TGCGCCAGTCGTAGCGGGGGGGTTGCAGATACGCAGTATTTT. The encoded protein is CASRSGGVADTQYF.

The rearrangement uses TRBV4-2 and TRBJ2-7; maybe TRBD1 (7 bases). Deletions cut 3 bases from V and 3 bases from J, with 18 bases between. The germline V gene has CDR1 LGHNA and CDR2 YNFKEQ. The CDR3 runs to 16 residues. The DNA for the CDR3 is TGTGCCAGCAGCCAGGAGGGGACAGTTGGTTACTACGAGCAGTACTTC. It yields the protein CASSQEGTVGYYEQYF.

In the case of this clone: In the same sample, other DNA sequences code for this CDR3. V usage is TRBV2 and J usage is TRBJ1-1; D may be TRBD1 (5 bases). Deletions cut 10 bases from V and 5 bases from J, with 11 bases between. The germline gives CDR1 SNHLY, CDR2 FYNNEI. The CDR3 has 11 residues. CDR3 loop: CATRGGTEAFF. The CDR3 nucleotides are TGTGCCACCCGGGGGGGGACTGAAGCTTTCTTT. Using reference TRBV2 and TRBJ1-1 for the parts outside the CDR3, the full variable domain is EPEVTQTPSHQVTQMGQEVILRCVPISNHLYFYWYRQILGQKVEFLVSFYNNEISEKSEIFDDQFSVERPDGSNFTLKIRSTKLEDSAMYFCATRGGTEAFFGQGTRLTVV.

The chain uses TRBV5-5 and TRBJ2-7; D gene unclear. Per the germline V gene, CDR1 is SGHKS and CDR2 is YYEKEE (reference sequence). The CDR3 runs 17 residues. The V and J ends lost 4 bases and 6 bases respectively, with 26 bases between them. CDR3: CASSLLSGILSPAEQYF. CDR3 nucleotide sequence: TGTGCCAGCAGCCTGCTATCAGGTATACTCTCGCCTGCCGAGCAGTACTTC.

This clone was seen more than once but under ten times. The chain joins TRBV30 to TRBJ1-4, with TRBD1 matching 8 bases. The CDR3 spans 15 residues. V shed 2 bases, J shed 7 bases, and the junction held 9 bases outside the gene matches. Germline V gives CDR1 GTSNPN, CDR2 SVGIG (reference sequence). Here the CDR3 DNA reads TGTGCCTGGAGTCAGTGGACAGGGAGTGGTGAAAAACTGTTTTTT. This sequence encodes CAWSQWTGSGEKLFF.

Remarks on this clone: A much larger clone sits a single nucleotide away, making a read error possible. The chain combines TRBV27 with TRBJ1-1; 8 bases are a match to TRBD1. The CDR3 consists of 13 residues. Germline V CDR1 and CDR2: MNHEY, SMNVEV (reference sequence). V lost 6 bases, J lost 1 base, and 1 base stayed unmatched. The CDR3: CASRGQGNTEAFF. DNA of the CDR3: TGTGCCAGCAGAGGACAGGGGAACACTGAAGCTTTCTTT.

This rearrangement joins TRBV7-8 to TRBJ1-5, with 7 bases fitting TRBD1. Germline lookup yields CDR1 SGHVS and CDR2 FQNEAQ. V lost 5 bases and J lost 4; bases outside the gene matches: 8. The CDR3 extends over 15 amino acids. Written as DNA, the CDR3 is TGTGCCAGCAGCATCGACAGGGCTCTAAATCAGCCCCAGCATTTT. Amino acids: CASSIDRALNQPQHF.

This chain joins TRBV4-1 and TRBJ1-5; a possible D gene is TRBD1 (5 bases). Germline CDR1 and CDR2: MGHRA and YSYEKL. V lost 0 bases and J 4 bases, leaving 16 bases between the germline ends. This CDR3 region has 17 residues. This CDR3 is CASSQDGFGGGNQPQHF. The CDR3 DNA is TGCGCCAGCAGCCAAGATGGCTTCGGGGGTGGGAATCAGCCCCAGCATTTT.

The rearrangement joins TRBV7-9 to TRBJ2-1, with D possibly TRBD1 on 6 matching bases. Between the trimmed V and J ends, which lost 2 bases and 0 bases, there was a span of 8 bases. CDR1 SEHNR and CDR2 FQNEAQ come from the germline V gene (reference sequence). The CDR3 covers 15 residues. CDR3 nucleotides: TGTGCCAGCAGCTTACAGGGGAGCTCCTACAATGAGCAGTTCTTC. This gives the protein CASSLQGSSYNEQFF. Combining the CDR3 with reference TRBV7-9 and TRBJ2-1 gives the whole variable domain DTGVSQNPRHKITKRGQNVTFRCDPISEHNRLYWYRQTLGQGPEFLTYFQNEAQLEKSRLLSDRFSAERPKGSFSTLEIQRTEQGDSAMYLCASSLQGSSYNEQFFGPGTRLTVL.

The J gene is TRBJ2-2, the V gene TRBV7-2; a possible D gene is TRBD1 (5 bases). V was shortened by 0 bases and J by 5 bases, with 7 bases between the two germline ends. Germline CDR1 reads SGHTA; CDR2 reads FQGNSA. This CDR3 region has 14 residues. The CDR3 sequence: CASSLASGTGELFF. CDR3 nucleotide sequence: TGTGCCAGCAGCTTAGCCTCAGGGACCGGGGAGCTGTTTTTT.

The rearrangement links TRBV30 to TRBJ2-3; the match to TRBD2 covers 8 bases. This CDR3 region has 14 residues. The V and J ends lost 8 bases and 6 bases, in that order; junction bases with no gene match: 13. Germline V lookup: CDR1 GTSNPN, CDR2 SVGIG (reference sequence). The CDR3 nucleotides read TGTGCCAAGGGTCTGGCGGGGGGAAGGGATACGCAGTATTTT. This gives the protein CAKGLAGGRDTQYF.